This T cell receptor (beta chain) was retrieved from a study of long-term antiretroviral therapy in people with HIV. Only United States sites treated participants with HIV. The assay used was immunoSEQ (version v3.0), run at survey level. Some clones are missing from TCRdb's copy, which holds only in-frame ones; the method was immunoSEQ multiplex PCR. The top ten hold 12% of the sample, which has roughly 21,000 clones, about 76% seen once. The germline V and J ends were trimmed by 1 base and 2 bases, with 14 bases remaining between them. CDR3 length: 16 residues. Germline-derived CDR1 and CDR2 are SGHTA and FQGTGA.

The material was unsorted PBMCs, obtained 0.1 years before starting antiretroviral therapy. V and J are TRBV7-3 and TRBJ2-5; D may be TRBD1 or TRBD2 (5 bases each). This clonotype was sampled from a middle-aged man with HIV. CDR3 sequence (DNA): TGTGCCAGCAGCTTAAGAGGGAGAGGGGTTCAAGAGACCCAGTACTTC. Amino acids: CASSLRGRGVQETQYF.